Listed below are T cell receptor beta chains from one sample, sequenced in a study of a mutant IDH1 vaccine in newly diagnosed glioma. Which antigens these TCRs recognize remains unknown. The assay was immunoSEQ multiplex PCR, and TCRdb's table has in-frame clones only and misses some. The data show about 50,000 clones, about 71% seen once. Source: PBMCs, taken from a glioma patient whose treatment included an IDH1 peptide vaccine. The source is a man in his forties or fifties with glioma. CDR3s include the opening cysteine and the closing phenylalanine or tryptophan. The order of the fields is D gene, J gene, clone size, V gene, CDR3 DNA, CDR3 protein. The D gene is left open where the match is weak. The size field is filled for only some rows; it gives once, few, many or a size class.

>.|TRBJ1-2|.|TRBV4-1
TGCGCCAGCAGCCAAGACCCCGGGGGCGCAAGGGATGGCTACACCTTC
CASSQDPGGARDGYTF
>TRBD1|TRBJ1-5|few|TRBV19
TGTGCCAGTAGTATAGGTGCCCAGGGGGCTAAAGGGTCCCAGCATTTT
CASSIGAQGAKGSQHF
>.|TRBJ2-7|.|TRBV2
TGTGCCAGCAGTGGACATTACGAGCAGTACTTC
CASSGHYEQYF
>.|TRBJ2-5|.|TRBV25-1
TGTGCCAGCAGTGAATTGATTGTGGGAGAGACCCAGTACTTC
CASSELIVGETQYF
>TRBD1|TRBJ1-6|.|TRBV30
TGTGCCTGGACCGGTCCGAGGACAGGGCCCTTTTTGCCCCTCCACTTT
CAWTGPRTGPFLPLHF
>TRBD1|TRBJ1-1|.|TRBV6-5
TGTGCCAGCAGTTACCAGACAGGGGGCTACACTGAAGCTTTCTTT
CASSYQTGGYTEAFF
>.|TRBJ2-7|.|TRBV5-5
TGTGCCAGCAGCTTTGCGACAGGCCCCTACGAGCAGTACTTC
CASSFATGPYEQYF
>.|TRBJ2-6|.|TRBV10-3
TGTGCCATCAGTGAGGCGGGGATTGGGGCCAACGTCCTGACTTTC
CAISEAGIGANVLTF
>TRBD1|TRBJ2-1|once|TRBV30
TGTGCCTGGAGTCAGGGGGCGGTCAGGGCCTACAATGAGCAGTTCTTC
CAWSQGAVRAYNEQFF
>.|TRBJ2-1|.|TRBV9
TGTGCCAGCAGCCCCCCTCCAGGGGCCGACAATGAGCAGTTCTTC
CASSPPPGADNEQFF
>.|TRBJ1-1|few|TRBV2
TGTGCCAGCAGTTTGTCACGTAACACTGAAGCTTTCTTT
CASSLSRNTEAFF
>.|TRBJ2-5|.|TRBV7-2
TGTGCCAGCAGCCTAAACTCGGGGCAGGGGAAAGAGACCCAGTACTTC
CASSLNSGQGKETQYF
>.|TRBJ2-7|once|TRBV7-9
TGTGCCAGCAGTCCAGTCCGGGTTGGGGGCCACGAGCAGTACTTC
CASSPVRVGGHEQYF
>TRBD1|TRBJ1-1|.|TRBV7-2
TGTGCCAGCAGCCCAGGGGGCTCGAACACTGAAGCTTTCTTT
CASSPGGSNTEAFF
>TRBD1|TRBJ2-7|.|TRBV6-5
TGTGCCAGCAGAACCGGGACAGGCGGAAGCGAGCAGTACTTC
CASRTGTGGSEQYF
>.|TRBJ2-5|few|TRBV7-8
TGTGCCAGCAGCTTAGGAGGGGAAGGTTGGAAGACCCAGTACTTC
CASSLGGEGWKTQYF
>.|TRBJ1-2|few|TRBV30
TGTGCCTGGAGCGCGGACAGCTATGGCTACACCTTC
CAWSADSYGYTF
>.|TRBJ2-1|.|TRBV7-2
TGTGCCAGCAGCTCCCTCGGGATCGATGAGCAGTTCTTC
CASSSLGIDEQFF
>.|TRBJ1-2|.|TRBV19
TGTGCCAGTAGTACGCCGGGGGTTCGCGGCTACACCTTC
CASSTPGVRGYTF
>TRBD1|TRBJ1-1|.|TRBV7-9
TGTGCCAGCACCGCCGGGACAGCAAACACTGAAGCTTTCTTT
CASTAGTANTEAFF
>.|TRBJ2-7|.|TRBV19
TGTGCCAGTAGTATGGGTACAGGGAACGAGCAGTACTTC
CASSMGTGNEQYF
>.|TRBJ2-2|few|TRBV5-1
TGCGCCAGCAGCTTAAGACAGGAAAACACCGGGGAGCTGTTTTTT
CASSLRQENTGELFF
>.|TRBJ1-4|.|TRBV5-6
TGTGCCAGCAGCTTGGAAGTAGATGAAAAACTGTTTTTT
CASSLEVDEKLFF
>.|TRBJ1-2|.|TRBV18
TGTGCCAGCTCACCTGGACAGACCTATGGCTACACCTTC
CASSPGQTYGYTF
>.|TRBJ2-3|.|TRBV5-3
TGTGCCAGAAGCTTGGGTGGGGGGTTGACAGATACGCAGTATTTT
CARSLGGGLTDTQYF
>.|TRBJ2-7|.|TRBV5-1
TGCGCCAGCAGCCTCGACGGGCCCTACGAGCAGTACTTC
CASSLDGPYEQYF
>.|TRBJ1-1|medium-sized|TRBV11-2
TGTGCCAGCAGCTCCTCAATGAACACTGAAGCTTTCTTT
CASSSSMNTEAFF
>.|TRBJ1-1|.|TRBV6-4
TGTGCCAGCTCCCCCGGGGGGGGCGCCCGGCAAGTAGCTTTCTTT
CASSPGGGARQVAFF
>TRBD2|TRBJ2-1|.|TRBV7-3
TGTGCCAGCAGCTTATTTAGCGGGGTGGGCCATGAGCAGTTCTTC
CASSLFSGVGHEQFF
>.|TRBJ2-7|.|TRBV14
TGTGCCAGCAGCCGGTCGACAGGTATTACCTACGAGCAGTACTTC
CASSRSTGITYEQYF
>.|TRBJ1-1|once|TRBV18
TGTGCCAGCTCACCAAAGGGGGGGCGGGACACTGAAGCTTTCTTT
CASSPKGGRDTEAFF
>.|TRBJ1-5|few|TRBV19
TGTGCCAGTAGTACAAGAGGGGGGTTCGGGGCGGGAGATCAGCCCCAGCATTTT
CASSTRGGFGAGDQPQHF
>.|TRBJ1-1|.|TRBV13
TGTGCCAGCAGCTTAGAGGGTCAAGGGAACACTGAAGCTTTCTTT
CASSLEGQGNTEAFF
>TRBD1|TRBJ1-1|few|TRBV27
TGTGCCAGCAGTCTAGCGACAGGGTCTGAAGCTTTCTTT
CASSLATGSEAFF
>TRBD1|TRBJ2-2|.|TRBV19
TGTGCCAGTAGTAGCGTGCGACAGGGGGCGCGAGCCGGGGAGCTGTTTTTT
CASSSVRQGARAGELFF
>.|TRBJ1-6|.|TRBV27
TGTGCCAGCAGTTTAAAGGGAGACTCTTCACCCCTCCACTTT
CASSLKGDSSPLHF
>TRBD1|TRBJ1-1|.|TRBV7-2
TGTGCCAGCAGCTCCGACAGGGTAGCTTTCTTT
CASSSDRVAFF
>.|TRBJ2-2|once|TRBV9
TGTGCCAGCAGCTTCGAGGAAGGCGGGGAGCTGTTTTTT
CASSFEEGGELFF
>.|TRBJ2-7|.|TRBV10-3
TGTGCCATCAGTGGAAGGGACGACTACGAGCAGTACTTC
CAISGRDDYEQYF
>.|TRBJ1-1|.|TRBV5-1
TGCGCCAGCAGCGCCCAGGGTCCTCCGAACACTGAAGCTTTCTTT
CASSAQGPPNTEAFF
>.|TRBJ2-2|.|TRBV6-5
TGTGCCAGCATCTCGCCAGGGATCGGGGAGCTGTTTTTT
CASISPGIGELFF
>.|TRBJ2-1|.|TRBV11-2
TGTGCCAGCAGCTTCGACAGGGAGGAGTTCTTC
CASSFDREEFF
>.|TRBJ2-7|.|TRBV29-1
TGCAGCGTGGGGGACATTAACGAATACGAGCAGTACTTC
CSVGDINEYEQYF
>.|TRBJ1-1|.|TRBV30
TGTGCCTGGAGTGTTCAAGGGGCCCTGGGCACTGAAGCTTTCTTT
CAWSVQGALGTEAFF
>.|TRBJ2-7|many|TRBV7-9
TGTGCCAGCAGCTCTCGACAGGAGGCCAACTCCTACGAGCAGTACTTC
CASSSRQEANSYEQYF
>TRBD1|TRBJ2-1|.|TRBV5-4
TGTGCCAGCAGCTTGGGACAGGGGGCGGCCAATGAGCAGTTCTTC
CASSLGQGAANEQFF
>.|TRBJ1-2|.|TRBV9
TGTGCCAGCAGCATATCCCCCCTCGACAAGGGCGGTGGCTACACCTTC
CASSISPLDKGGGYTF
>.|TRBJ1-4|.|TRBV7-9
TGTGCCAGCAGCGAAAACCCTCAAGCAACTAATGAAAAACTGTTTTTT
CASSENPQATNEKLFF
>.|TRBJ1-5|.|TRBV15
TGTGCCACCAGCCCAGGATACAATCAGCCCCAGCATTTT
CATSPGYNQPQHF
>.|TRBJ1-1|few|TRBV18
TGTGCCAGCTCACCAAGGGACCTTGAAGCTTTCTTT
CASSPRDLEAFF
>.|TRBJ2-3|.|TRBV6-5
TGTGCCAGCAGTTTGTATACGGCAGATACGCAGTATTTT
CASSLYTADTQYF
>.|TRBJ1-2|.|TRBV9
TGTGCCACCCCACGGGCCTACTATGGCTACACCTTC
CATPRAYYGYTF
>.|TRBJ1-2|.|TRBV29-1
TGCAGCGTTGAAGATCGGGTAGGTGGTCCGAACTATGGCTACACCTTC
CSVEDRVGGPNYGYTF
>TRBD1|TRBJ1-6|.|TRBV13
TGTGCCAGCAGGCCCCGGGACAGTGTTACCTATAATTCACCCCTCCACTTT
CASRPRDSVTYNSPLHF
>.|TRBJ1-1|.|TRBV9
TGTGCCAGCAGCTCCGGGATGGTGAACACTGAAGCTTTCTTT
CASSSGMVNTEAFF
>.|TRBJ1-5|.|TRBV2
TGTGCCAGCAGTGAATGGGAACCAAATCAGCCCCAGCATTTT
CASSEWEPNQPQHF
>TRBD1|TRBJ1-1|.|TRBV6-1
TGTGCCAGCTTCCAGGGGGCGAGCACTGAAGCTTTCTTT
CASFQGASTEAFF